A single sample gave rise to the 18 T cell receptor beta chains below, sequenced in a study of blood T cell repertoires in COVID-19. Only in-frame clones appear in the TCRdb table, and some are missing; sequencing was by immunoSEQ multiplex PCR. The sample lists some 230,000 clones, over 75% occurring once. The source material was PBMCs or T cells enriched from blood (not recorded which). These receptors were taken from a woman aged 18-29 years in a cohort exposed to, infected with or recovered from COVID-19 (not recorded which).

This clone came up a few times. The genes are TRBV6-2 or TRBV6-3 and TRBJ1-1; TRBD1 agrees at 7 bases. This CDR3 spans 13 amino acids. With 6 bases clipped from V and 1 base from J, the junction kept 2 bases outside the gene matches. Germline-derived CDR1 and CDR2 are MNHEY and SVGEGT. CDR3 nucleotide sequence: TGTGCCAGCAGCGGGACAGAGAACACTGAAGCTTTCTTT. Translating gives CASSGTENTEAFF.

The chain has TRBV2 and TRBJ2-3, with a tentative D call TRBD1 (7 bases). Germline V CDR1 and CDR2: SNHLY, FYNNEI. The CDR3 totals 14 residues. Trimming removed 3 bases at V and 4 bases at J, with 11 bases between. CDR3 nucleotides: TGTGCCAGCAGTGACCAGGGGGGATCAGATACGCAGTATTTT. This codes for CASSDQGGSDTQYF.

The chain joins TRBV28 to TRBJ1-1, with D maybe TRBD1 (5 bases). The germline V gene encodes CDR1 MDHEN and CDR2 SYDVKM. Deletions cut 4 bases from V and 1 base from J, with 13 bases between. This CDR3 contains 15 residues. The CDR3 DNA is TGTGCCAGCAGTTCCCTGGACACGAGGAACACTGAAGCTTTCTTT. Translated: CASSSLDTRNTEAFF.

This clone came up once. For the CDR3, the DNA is TGTGCCAGCAGTGCCCGGGAGGGGGCTAGTGGCTACACCTTC. This encodes CASSAREGASGYTF. The V gene is TRBV3-1 (or the pseudogene TRBV3-2), the J gene TRBJ1-2; TRBD1 agrees at 7 bases. There are 14 residues in the CDR3. V dropped 6 bases and J dropped 7; count of bases not matched to a gene: 11. CDR1 and CDR2 from the germline V gene are LGHDT and YNNKEL (reference sequence).

This sequence joins TRBV4-1 and TRBJ1-5; 8 bases align to TRBD1. CDR3 length: 15 amino acids. Germline CDR1 and CDR2: MGHRA and YSYEKL. J was trimmed by 1 base and V by 6 bases; bases with no gene match: 5. The DNA for the CDR3 is TGCGCCAGCAGTTGGACAGGGATGAGCAATCAGCCCCAGCATTTT. This sequence encodes CASSWTGMSNQPQHF.

The rearrangement joins TRBV7-2 to TRBJ1-5; D remains ambiguous. Germline values: CDR1 SGHTA, CDR2 FQGNSA. This CDR3 region has 14 residues. Trimming took off 3 bases at V and 4 bases at J, with 10 bases between the two ends. The CDR3 is CASSFRRENQPQHF. The CDR3 DNA is TGTGCCAGCAGCTTCCGACGGGAGAATCAGCCCCAGCATTTT.

This chain uses TRBV6-6 with TRBJ2-7, with 14 bases fitting TRBD2. The CDR3 totals 16 residues. Germline assignment: CDR1 MNHNY and CDR2 SVGAGI (reference sequence). V was pared by 4 bases and J by 2 bases, with 4 bases of the junction left unmatched. The CDR3 here is CASSSWGLAGAYEQYF. The CDR3 bases are TGTGCCAGCAGTTCTTGGGGACTAGCGGGGGCCTACGAGCAGTACTTC.

The chain couples TRBV18 to TRBJ1-5, with 9 nucleotides matching TRBD1. The CDR3 is made up of 14 amino acids. J lost 4 bases, V lost 3 bases, and 1 base had no gene match. CDR1 and CDR2 (germline): KGHSH, LQKENI. The CDR3 nucleotides read TGTGCCAGCTCACCGACAGGGGGTAATCAGCCCCAGCATTTT. Its protein is CASSPTGGNQPQHF.

Here the CDR3 reads CASSQDFGTADIQYF. The CDR3 region has the DNA TGCGCCAGCAGCCAAGATTTCGGGACAGCTGACATTCAGTACTTC. The chain joins TRBV4-1 to TRBJ2-4; 7 bases match TRBD1. The J segment lost 8 bases and the V segment lost 0 bases, leaving 7 bases of the junction unmatched. CDR3 length equals 15 residues. CDR1 is MGHRA and CDR2 is YSYEKL in the germline V gene.

The J gene is TRBJ1-2, the V gene TRBV10-2; 8 bases fit TRBD1. Trimming at V came to 5 bases and at J to 6 bases, leaving 5 bases not matched to a gene. Germline V lookup: CDR1 WSHSY, CDR2 SAAADI. The CDR3 sequence is 13 residues long. CDR3 DNA: TGCGCCAGCAGTTCGACAGGGGCCGATGGCTACACCTTC. It specifies CASSSTGADGYTF.

Turning to this clone: An end of the junction differs from the germline gene, which may be a read error. V gene TRBV2 combines with J gene TRBJ1-5; a possible D gene is TRBD1 (5 bases). This CDR3 has 15 residues. CDR1 and CDR2 from the germline V gene are SNHLY and FYNNEI. CDR3 bases: TGTGCCAGCAGTGAGCAGGGAGGTAGCGATCAGCCCCAGCATTTT. As protein: CASSEQGGSDQPQHF.

The sample holds one count of this clone. The rearrangement uses TRBV5-1 and TRBJ2-5, with D unresolved. The germline gives CDR1 SGHRS, CDR2 YFSETQ. This CDR3 is 15 amino acids long. V lost 1 base and J 5 bases, leaving 15 bases between the germline ends. The CDR3 is CASSLSASESETQYF. The DNA of the CDR3 is TGCGCCAGCAGCTTGTCGGCCTCGGAGTCGGAGACCCAGTACTTC.

CDR3 sequence reads: CASSLTKGVTGNTIYF. The DNA for the CDR3 is TGTGCCAGCTCACTCACTAAAGGAGTGACTGGAAACACCATATATTTT. This chain links TRBV18 with TRBJ1-3; D not certain. Germline CDR1 reads KGHSH; CDR2 reads LQKENI. The V and J ends lost 4 bases and 2 bases respectively, with 15 bases between them. The CDR3 runs to 16 residues.

On this clone: This specimen includes other DNA sequences encoding the same CDR3. The V and J genes are TRBV5-6 and TRBJ2-7; D is possibly TRBD1 (6 bases). Germline CDR1 and CDR2: SGHDT and YYEEEE. V lost 3 bases, J lost 3 bases, and 7 bases lay in between. This CDR3 is 12 amino acids long. This CDR3 is CASSSDSYEQYF. The CDR3 nucleotides are TGTGCCAGCAGCTCGGACAGCTACGAGCAGTACTTC.

V and J are TRBV27 and TRBJ2-7, with 7 bases identical to TRBD1. Germline CDR1 and CDR2: MNHEY and SMNVEV (reference sequence). The CDR3 consists of 12 residues. V was clipped by 5 bases and J by 5 bases; unmatched bases: 3. The CDR3, as DNA: TGTGCCAGCAGTGCCCAGGGGGACGAGCAGTACTTC. This gives the protein CASSAQGDEQYF.

The V gene is TRBV11-1, the J gene TRBJ1-1, with TRBD1 as a possible D gene (6 bases). The CDR3 runs 15 residues. Trimming stripped 5 bases from V and 4 bases from J, with 17 bases between. From germline, CDR1 is SGHAT and CDR2 FQDESV (reference sequence). For the CDR3, the DNA is TGTGCCAGCAGCGTGCTCAGGGGTCCCAGCACTGAAGCTTTCTTT. This gives the protein CASSVLRGPSTEAFF.

J is TRBJ1-1 and V is TRBV10-1; weak D call: TRBD1 (5 bases). The germline V and J ends were trimmed by 0 bases and 10 bases, with 12 bases remaining between them. The germline V gene encodes CDR1 WNHNN and CDR2 SYGVQD (reference sequence). The CDR3 spans 13 residues. CDR3 in amino acids: CASSESGGMRAFF. For the CDR3, the DNA is TGCGCCAGCAGTGAGTCTGGGGGGATGAGAGCTTTCTTT.

The chain is built from TRBV7-9 and TRBJ2-1; TRBD2 is a possible D gene (6 bases). CDR1 and CDR2 from the germline V gene are SEHNR and FQNEAQ (reference sequence). CDR3 length: 13 amino acids. The V end lost 8 bases, the J end lost 10 bases, and 18 bases lay between the germline ends. The CDR3 sequence: CASEEGRIIEQFF. The CDR3 DNA reads TGTGCCAGCGAGGAGGGACGGATAATAGAGCAGTTCTTC.